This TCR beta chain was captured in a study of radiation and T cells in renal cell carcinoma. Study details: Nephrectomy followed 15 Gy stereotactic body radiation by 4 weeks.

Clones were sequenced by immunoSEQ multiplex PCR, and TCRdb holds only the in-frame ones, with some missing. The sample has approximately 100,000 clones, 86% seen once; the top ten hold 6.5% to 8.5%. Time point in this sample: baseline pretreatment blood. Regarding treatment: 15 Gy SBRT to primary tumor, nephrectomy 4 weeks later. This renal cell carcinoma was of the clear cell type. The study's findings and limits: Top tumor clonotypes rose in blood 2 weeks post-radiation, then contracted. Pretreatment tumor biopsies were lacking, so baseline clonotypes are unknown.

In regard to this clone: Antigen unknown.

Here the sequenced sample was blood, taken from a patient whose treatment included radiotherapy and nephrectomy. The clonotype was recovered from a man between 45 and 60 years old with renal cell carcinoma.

CDR3 nucleotides: TGTGCCAGCGGTAGGGGGCCGAATGAAAAACTGTTTTTT. This translates into CASGRGPNEKLFF. V is TRBV7-6 and J is TRBJ1-4, with 7 nucleotides matching TRBD1. Germline CDR1 SGHVS, CDR2 FNYEAQ. With V trimmed by 8 bases and J by 5 bases, 5 bases remained unmatched. The CDR3 extends over 13 amino acids.